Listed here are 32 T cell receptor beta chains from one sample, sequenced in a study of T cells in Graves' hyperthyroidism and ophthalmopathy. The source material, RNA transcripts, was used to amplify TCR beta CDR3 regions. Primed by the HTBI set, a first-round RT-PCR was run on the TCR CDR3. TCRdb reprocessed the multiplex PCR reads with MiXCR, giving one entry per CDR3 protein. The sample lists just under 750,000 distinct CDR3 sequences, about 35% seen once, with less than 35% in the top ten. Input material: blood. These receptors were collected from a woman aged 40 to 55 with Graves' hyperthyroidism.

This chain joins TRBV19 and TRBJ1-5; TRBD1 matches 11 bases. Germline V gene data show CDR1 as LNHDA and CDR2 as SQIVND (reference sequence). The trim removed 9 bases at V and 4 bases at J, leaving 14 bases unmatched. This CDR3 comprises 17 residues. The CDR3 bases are TGTGCCAGCAGTTACCAGGACAGGGGGCCTCCAAATCAGCCCCAGCATTTT. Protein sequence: CASSYQDRGPPNQPQHF.

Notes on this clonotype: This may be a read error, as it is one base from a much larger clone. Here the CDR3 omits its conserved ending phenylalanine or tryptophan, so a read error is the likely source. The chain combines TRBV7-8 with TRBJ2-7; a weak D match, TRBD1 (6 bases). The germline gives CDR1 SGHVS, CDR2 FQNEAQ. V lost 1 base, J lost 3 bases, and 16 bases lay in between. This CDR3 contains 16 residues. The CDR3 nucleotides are TGTGCCAGCAGCTTAGTGGAGCTGGGGGCTTACTACGAGCAGTACTTG. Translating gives CASSLVELGAYYEQYL.

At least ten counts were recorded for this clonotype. DNA of the CDR3: TGTGCCAGCAGCGGGGACGGGGCCGAGCAGTACTTC. Protein: CASSGDGAEQYF. The J gene is TRBJ2-7, the V gene TRBV5-6, with D tentatively TRBD1 or TRBD2 (5 bases each). Deletions cut 4 bases from V and 6 bases from J, with 11 bases between. CDR1 is SGHDT and CDR2 is YYEEEE in the germline V gene. The CDR3 totals 12 residues.

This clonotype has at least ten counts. The CDR3 is CASSLISYEQYF. The CDR3 DNA reads as TGTGCCAGCAGTCTTATCTCCTACGAGCAGTACTTC. The chain links TRBV2 to TRBJ2-7; D remains ambiguous. Trimming pared 5 bases from V and 0 bases from J, leaving 5 bases between. The germline CDR1 and CDR2 sequences are SNHLY and FYNNEI. This CDR3 region has 12 residues.

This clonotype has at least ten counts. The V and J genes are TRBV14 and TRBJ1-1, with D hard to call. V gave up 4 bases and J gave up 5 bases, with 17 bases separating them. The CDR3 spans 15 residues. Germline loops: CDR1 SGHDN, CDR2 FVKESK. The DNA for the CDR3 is TGTGCCAGCAGCCCCTTATCACCCTTAGAAACTGAAGCTTTCTTT. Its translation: CASSPLSPLETEAFF.

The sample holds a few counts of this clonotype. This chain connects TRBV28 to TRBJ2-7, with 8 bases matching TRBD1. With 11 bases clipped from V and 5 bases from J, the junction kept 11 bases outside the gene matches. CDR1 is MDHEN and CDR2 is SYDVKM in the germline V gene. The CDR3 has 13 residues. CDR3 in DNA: TGTGCCGGACGAACAGGGGGACGGGACGAGCAGTACTTC. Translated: CAGRTGGRDEQYF.

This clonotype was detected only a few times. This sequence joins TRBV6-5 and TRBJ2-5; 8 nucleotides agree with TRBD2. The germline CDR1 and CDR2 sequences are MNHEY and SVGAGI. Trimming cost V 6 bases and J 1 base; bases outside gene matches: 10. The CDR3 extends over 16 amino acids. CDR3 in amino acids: CASSPGRGATQETQYF. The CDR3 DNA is TGTGCCAGCAGCCCGGGGCGGGGGGCTACCCAAGAGACCCAGTACTTC.

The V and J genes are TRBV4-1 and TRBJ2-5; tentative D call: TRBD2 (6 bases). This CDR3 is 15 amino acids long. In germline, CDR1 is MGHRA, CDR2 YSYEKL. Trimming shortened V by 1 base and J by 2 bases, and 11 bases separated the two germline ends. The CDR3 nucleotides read TGCGCCAGCAGCCAAGTTCGGGCGGGACAAGAGACCCAGTACTTC. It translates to CASSQVRAGQETQYF.

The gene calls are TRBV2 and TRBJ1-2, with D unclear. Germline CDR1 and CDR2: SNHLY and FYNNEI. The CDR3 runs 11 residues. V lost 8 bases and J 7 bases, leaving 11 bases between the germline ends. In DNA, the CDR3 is TGTGCCAGCGTGGCGGGCGCTGGCTACACCTTC. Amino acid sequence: CASVAGAGYTF.

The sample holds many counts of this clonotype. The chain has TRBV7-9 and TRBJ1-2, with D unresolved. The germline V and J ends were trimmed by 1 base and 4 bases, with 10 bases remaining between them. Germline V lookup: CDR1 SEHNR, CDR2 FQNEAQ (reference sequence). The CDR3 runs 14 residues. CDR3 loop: CASSLEVGIYGYTF. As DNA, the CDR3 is TGTGCCAGCAGCTTAGAAGTTGGAATCTATGGCTACACCTTC.

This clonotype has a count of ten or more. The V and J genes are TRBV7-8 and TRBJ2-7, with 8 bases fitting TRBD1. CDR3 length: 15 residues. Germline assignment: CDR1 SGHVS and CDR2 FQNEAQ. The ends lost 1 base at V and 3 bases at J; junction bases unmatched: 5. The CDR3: CASSLGRTGLYEQYF. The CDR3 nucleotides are TGTGCCAGCAGCTTAGGAAGGACAGGGCTCTACGAGCAGTACTTC.

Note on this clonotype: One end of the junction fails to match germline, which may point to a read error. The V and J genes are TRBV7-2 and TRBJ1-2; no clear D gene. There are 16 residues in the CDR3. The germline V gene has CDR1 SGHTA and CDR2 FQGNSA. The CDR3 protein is CASSQERGLRRHGYAF. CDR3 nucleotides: TGCGCCAGCAGCCAAGAGCGGGGTCTGAGGCGGCATGGCTACGCCTTC.

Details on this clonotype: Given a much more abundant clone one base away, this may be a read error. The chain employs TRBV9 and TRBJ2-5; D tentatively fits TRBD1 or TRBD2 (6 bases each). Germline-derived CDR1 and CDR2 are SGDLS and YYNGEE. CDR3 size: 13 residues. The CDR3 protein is CASSRGLQEAQYF. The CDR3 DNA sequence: TGTGCCAGCAGCCGGGGGCTCCAAGAGGCCCAGTACTTC.

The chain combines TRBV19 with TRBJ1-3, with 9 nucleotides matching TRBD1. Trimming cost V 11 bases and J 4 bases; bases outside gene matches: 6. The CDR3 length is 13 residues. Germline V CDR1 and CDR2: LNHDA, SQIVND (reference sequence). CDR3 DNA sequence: TGTGCCGCCAGCGGGACAGGGGGAAACACCATATATTTT. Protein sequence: CAASGTGGNTIYF.

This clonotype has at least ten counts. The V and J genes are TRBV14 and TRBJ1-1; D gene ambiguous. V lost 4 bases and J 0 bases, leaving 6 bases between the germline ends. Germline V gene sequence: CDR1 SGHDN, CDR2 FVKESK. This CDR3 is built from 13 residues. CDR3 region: CASSLLMNTEAFF. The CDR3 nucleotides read TGTGCCAGCAGCCTACTCATGAACACTGAAGCTTTCTTT.

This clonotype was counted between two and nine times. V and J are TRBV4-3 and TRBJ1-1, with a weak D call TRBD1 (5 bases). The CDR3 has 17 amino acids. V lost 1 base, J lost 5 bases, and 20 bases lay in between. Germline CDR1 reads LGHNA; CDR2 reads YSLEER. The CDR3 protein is CASSQGSTGTLLTEAFF. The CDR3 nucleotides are TGCGCCAGCAGCCAAGGATCAACAGGTACGCTCCTTACTGAAGCTTTCTTT.

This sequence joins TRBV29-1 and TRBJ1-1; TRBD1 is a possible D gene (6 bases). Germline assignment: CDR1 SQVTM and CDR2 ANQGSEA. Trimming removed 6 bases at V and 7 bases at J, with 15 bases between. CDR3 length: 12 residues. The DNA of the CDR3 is TGCAGCGTAGGACGGGGGGCCGGTGAAGCTTTCTTT. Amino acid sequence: CSVGRGAGEAFF.

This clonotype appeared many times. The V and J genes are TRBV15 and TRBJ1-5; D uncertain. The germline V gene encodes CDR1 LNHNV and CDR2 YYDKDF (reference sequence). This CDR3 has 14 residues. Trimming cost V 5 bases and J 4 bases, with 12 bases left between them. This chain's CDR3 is CATSPVGSNQPQHF. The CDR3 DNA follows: TGTGCCACCAGCCCAGTAGGGTCAAATCAGCCCCAGCATTTT.

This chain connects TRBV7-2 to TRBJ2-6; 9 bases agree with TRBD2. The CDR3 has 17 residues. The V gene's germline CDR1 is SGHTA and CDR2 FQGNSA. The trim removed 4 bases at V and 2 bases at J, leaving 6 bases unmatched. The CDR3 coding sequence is TGTGCCAGCAGCTCGGTAGCGGGAGAACCTGGGGCCAACGTCCTGACTTTC. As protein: CASSSVAGEPGANVLTF.

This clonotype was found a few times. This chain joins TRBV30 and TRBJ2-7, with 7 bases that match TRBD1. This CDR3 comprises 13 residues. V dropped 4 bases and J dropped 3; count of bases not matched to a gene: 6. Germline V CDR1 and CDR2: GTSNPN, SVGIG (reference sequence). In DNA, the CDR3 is TGTGCCTGGAATTCGGGACAGAGCTACGAGCAGTACTTC. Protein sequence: CAWNSGQSYEQYF.

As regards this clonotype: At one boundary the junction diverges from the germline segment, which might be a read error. The CDR3 DNA follows: TGCGCCAGCAGCCGAGCCGGGACAGGGACCATGAACACTGAAGCTTTCTTT. It is translated as CASSRAGTGTMNTEAFF. The chain joins TRBV7-3 to TRBJ1-1, with 9 bases that match TRBD1. Germline CDR1 SGHTA, CDR2 FQGTGA. The CDR3 totals 17 residues.

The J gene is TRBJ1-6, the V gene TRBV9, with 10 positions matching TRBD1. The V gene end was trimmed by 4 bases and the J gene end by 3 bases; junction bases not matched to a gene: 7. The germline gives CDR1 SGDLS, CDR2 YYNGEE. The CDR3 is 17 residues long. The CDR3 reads CASSLRTGGFYNSPLHF. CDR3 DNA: TGTGCCAGCAGCCTACGGACAGGGGGATTCTATAATTCACCCCTCCACTTT.

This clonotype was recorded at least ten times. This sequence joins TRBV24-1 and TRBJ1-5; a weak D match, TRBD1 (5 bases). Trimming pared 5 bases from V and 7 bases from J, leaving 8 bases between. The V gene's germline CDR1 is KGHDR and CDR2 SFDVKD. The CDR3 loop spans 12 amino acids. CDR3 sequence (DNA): TGTGCCACCAGTGGGGGGGACCAGCCCCAGCATTTT. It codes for CATSGGDQPQHF.

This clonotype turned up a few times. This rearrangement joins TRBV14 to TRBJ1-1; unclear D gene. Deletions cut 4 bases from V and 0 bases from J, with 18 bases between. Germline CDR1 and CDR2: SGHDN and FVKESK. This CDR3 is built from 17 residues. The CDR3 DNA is TGTGCCAGCAGCCGTGCCGAGAGATTTGGGTTGAACACTGAAGCTTTCTTT. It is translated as CASSRAERFGLNTEAFF.

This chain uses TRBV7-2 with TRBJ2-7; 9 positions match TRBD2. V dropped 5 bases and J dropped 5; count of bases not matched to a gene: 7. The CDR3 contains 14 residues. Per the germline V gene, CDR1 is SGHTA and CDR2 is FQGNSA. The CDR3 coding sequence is TGTGCCAGCAGCCGAGCGGGGGGTGTGAACGAGCAGTACTTC. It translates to CASSRAGGVNEQYF. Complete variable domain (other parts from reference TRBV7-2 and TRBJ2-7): GAGVSQSPSNKVTEKGKDVELRCDPISGHTALYWYRQSLGQGLEFLIYFQGNSAPDKSGLPSDRFSAERTGGSVSTLTIQRTQQEDSAVYLCASSRAGGVNEQYFGPGTRLTVT.

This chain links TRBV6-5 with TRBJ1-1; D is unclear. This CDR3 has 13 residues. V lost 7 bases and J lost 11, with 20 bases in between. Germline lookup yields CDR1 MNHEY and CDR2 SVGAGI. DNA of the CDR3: TGTGCCAGCATCTACGAGGGAGGACTCAAGGCTTTCTTT. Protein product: CASIYEGGLKAFF.

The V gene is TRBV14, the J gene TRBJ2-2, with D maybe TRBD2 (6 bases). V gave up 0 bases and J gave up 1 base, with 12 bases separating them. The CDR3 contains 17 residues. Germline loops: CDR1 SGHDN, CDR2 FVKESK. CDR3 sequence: CASSQERRVLNTGELFF. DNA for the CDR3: TGTGCCAGCAGCCAAGAAAGGAGGGTCTTGAACACCGGGGAGCTGTTTTTT.

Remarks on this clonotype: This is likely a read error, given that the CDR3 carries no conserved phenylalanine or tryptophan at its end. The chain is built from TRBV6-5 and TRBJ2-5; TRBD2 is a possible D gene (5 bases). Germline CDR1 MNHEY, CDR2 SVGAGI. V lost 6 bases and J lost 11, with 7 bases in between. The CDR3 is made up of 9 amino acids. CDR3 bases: TGTGCCAGCAGCCGGGGACAGTACACC. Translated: CASSRGQYT.

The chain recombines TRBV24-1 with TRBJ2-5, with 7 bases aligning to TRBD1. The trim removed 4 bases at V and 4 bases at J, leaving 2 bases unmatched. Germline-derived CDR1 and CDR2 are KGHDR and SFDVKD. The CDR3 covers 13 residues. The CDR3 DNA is TGTGCCACCAGTGAAGGGGACAGAGAGACCCAGTACTTC. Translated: CATSEGDRETQYF.

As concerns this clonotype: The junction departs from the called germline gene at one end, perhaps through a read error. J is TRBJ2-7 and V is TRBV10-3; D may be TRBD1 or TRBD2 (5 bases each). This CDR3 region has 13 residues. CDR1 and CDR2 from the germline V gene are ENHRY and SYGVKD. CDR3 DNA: TGTGCCATCGGGACCGGGAACACCGGGGAGCTGTACTTC. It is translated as CAIGTGNTGELYF.

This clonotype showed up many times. CDR3 region: CASRIATGGHGYTF. CDR3 nucleotide sequence: TGTGCCAGTAGGATCGCGACAGGGGGCCATGGCTACACCTTC. The J gene is TRBJ1-2, the V gene TRBV19, with 10 nucleotides matching TRBD1. Germline trimming cut 6 bases from V and 6 bases from J; bases unmatched to any gene: 7. The CDR3 is made up of 14 amino acids. Germline loops: CDR1 LNHDA, CDR2 SQIVND (reference sequence). The full variable domain, its missing parts supplied by reference TRBV19 and TRBJ1-2, is DGGITQSPKYLFRKEGQNVTLSCEQNLNHDAMYWYRQDPGQGLRLIYYSQIVNDFQKGDIAEGYSVSREKKESFPLTVTSAQKNPTAFYLCASRIATGGHGYTFGSGTRLTVV.

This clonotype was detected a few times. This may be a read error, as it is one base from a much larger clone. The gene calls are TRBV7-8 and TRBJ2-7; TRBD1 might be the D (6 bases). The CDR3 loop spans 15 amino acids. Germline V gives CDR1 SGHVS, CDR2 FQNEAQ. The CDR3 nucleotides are TGTGCCAGCAGCTTAGTGAACAGGGCAACTGGCGAGCAGTGCTTC. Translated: CASSLVNRATGEQCF.